This entry features one TCR beta chain sequence. This entry belongs to a study of blood T cell repertoires in COVID-19. Sequencing used immunoSEQ multiplex PCR; TCRdb keeps in-frame clones, though not all of them. The sample holds 60,000 to 90,000 clones; 90% are singletons and the top ten take under 0.8%. CDR1 is SGDLS, CDR2 YYNGEE, per germline. V lost 1 base to trimming and J lost 5 bases; unmatched junction nucleotides: 2. CDR3 length: 13 amino acids. Sequencing was done on a sample of peripheral blood. The sequence was obtained from a woman older than 75 with acute or convalescent COVID-19. The chain carries TRBV9 and TRBJ1-2; 7 bases are shared with TRBD1. CDR3 amino acids: CASSVPGGYGYTF. In nucleotides, the CDR3 is TGTGCCAGCAGCGTACCAGGGGGTTATGGCTACACCTTC. The entire variable domain, with the rest obtained from reference TRBV9 and TRBJ1-2, is as follows: DSGVTQTPKHLITATGQRVTLRCSPRSGDLSVYWYQQSLDQGLQFLIQYYNGEERAKGNILERFSAQQFPDLHSELNLSSLELGDSALYFCASSVPGGYGYTFGSGTRLTVV.